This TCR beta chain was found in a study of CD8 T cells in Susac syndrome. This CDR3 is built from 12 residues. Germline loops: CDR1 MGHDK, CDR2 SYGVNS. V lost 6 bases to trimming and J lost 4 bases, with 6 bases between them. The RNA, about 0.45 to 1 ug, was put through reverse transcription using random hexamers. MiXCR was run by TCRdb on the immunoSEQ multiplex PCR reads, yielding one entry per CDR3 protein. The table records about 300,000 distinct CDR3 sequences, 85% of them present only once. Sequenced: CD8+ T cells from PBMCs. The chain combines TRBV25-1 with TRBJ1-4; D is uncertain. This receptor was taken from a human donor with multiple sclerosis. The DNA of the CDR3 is TGTGCCAGCAGGGACTATAATGAAAAACTGTTTTTT. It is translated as CASRDYNEKLFF.